The 5 T cell receptor beta chains below come from one sample, sequenced in a study of CD8 T cells in ankylosing spondylitis. TCRdb independently ran MiXCR on the 5' RACE reads; one entry per CDR3 protein. The top ten clones hold less than 5% of a sample with some 130,000 distinct CDR3 sequences, roughly an eighth of them seen once. Sequencing was performed on blood, either unsorted or a sorted T cell fraction (not recorded which). These receptors all come from a female donor with ankylosing spondylitis or in good health (not recorded which).

The sample holds many counts of this clonotype. The chain joins TRBV10-3 to TRBJ2-4; 8 bases align to TRBD1. Germline CDR1 reads ENHRY; CDR2 reads SYGVKD. The CDR3 covers 16 residues. The V gene end was trimmed by 3 bases and the J gene end by 8 bases; junction bases not matched to a gene: 12. This CDR3 reads CAISDSFTGGKDIQYF. The CDR3 DNA sequence: TGTGCCATCAGTGACTCCTTCACAGGGGGTAAGGACATTCAGTACTTC.

This clonotype has a handful of counts. This chain joins TRBV6-5 and TRBJ2-1, with 8 bases lining up with TRBD2. Losses at the gene ends were 4 bases for V and 8 bases for J; bases not matched to a gene: 16. CDR3 length: 17 residues. Germline CDR1 and CDR2: MNHEY and SVGAGI. CDR3 bases: TGTGCCAGCAGTTTTCCCATGAGCGGGAGCGGGTTCGATGAGCAGTTCTTC. It yields the protein CASSFPMSGSGFDEQFF.

The table lists this clonotype with many counts. The gene calls are TRBV19 and TRBJ1-2; D perhaps matches TRBD1 (5 bases). The CDR3 length is 18 residues. Looked up from germline, CDR1 is LNHDA and CDR2 is SQIVND (reference sequence). The germline V and J ends were trimmed by 7 bases and 0 bases, with 24 bases remaining between them. The CDR3 nucleotides are TGTGCCAGTAATTGGAGTGGGGGAGGTAAAGCGTCTAACTATGGCTACACCTTC. Its protein product is CASNWSGGGKASNYGYTF.

This chain links TRBV5-5 with TRBJ1-1, with D perhaps matching TRBD1 (6 bases). Germline CDR1 is SGHKS and CDR2 is YYEKEE (reference sequence). This CDR3 is built from 16 residues. The V end was cut by 3 bases, the J end by 2 bases, with 17 bases between. As DNA, the CDR3 is TGTGCCAGCAGCTCAGCCCTGCGGACAGTTAACACTGAAGCTTTCTTT. Protein sequence: CASSSALRTVNTEAFF. Full variable domain (outside the CDR3, taken from reference TRBV5-5 and TRBJ1-1): DAGVTQSPTHLIKTRGQQVTLRCSPISGHKSVSWYQQVLGQGPQFIFQYYEKEERGRGNFPDRFSARQFPNYSSELNVNALLLGDSALYLCASSSALRTVNTEAFFGQGTRLTVV.

This clonotype was detected many times. This chain uses TRBV29-1 with TRBJ2-1; a possible D gene is TRBD1 (6 bases). The V gene's germline CDR1 is SQVTM and CDR2 ANQGSEA. The CDR3 is 17 amino acids. The V gene lost 2 bases and the J gene lost 3 bases, with 20 bases spanning the gap. The CDR3 nucleotides are TGCAGCGTTGAACCCTTAAAACAGGGTACTGACTACAATGAGCAGTTCTTC. Translated, it gives CSVEPLKQGTDYNEQFF.